One and the same sample provided the 2 T cell receptor beta chains below, sequenced in a study of radiation and T cells in renal cell carcinoma. Time point described: baseline pretreatment blood. The treatment: 15 Gy SBRT to primary tumor, nephrectomy 4 weeks later. Measured with immunoSEQ multiplex PCR; TCRdb has only the in-frame clones, and not every one. The sample has 110,000 to 150,000 clones, over 75% seen once. The sequences come from blood, collected from a patient whose treatment included radiotherapy and nephrectomy. The receptors were gathered from a woman between 50 and 59 years old with renal cell carcinoma.

This clone was detected only once. The CDR3 is CASSWVRAGAGDEQFF. DNA for the CDR3: TGTGCCAGCTCATGGGTCCGAGCGGGGGCCGGAGATGAGCAGTTCTTC. The chain recombines TRBV18 with TRBJ2-1; TRBD2 matches at 8 bases. The V segment lost 5 bases and the J segment 8 bases; nucleotides outside the gene matches: 14. The CDR3 loop spans 16 amino acids. Germline V CDR1 and CDR2: KGHSH, LQKENI.

This chain connects TRBV6-1 to TRBJ2-7; 7 bases match TRBD1. CDR3 length: 14 amino acids. The germline CDR1 and CDR2 sequences are MNHNS and SASEGT. The V gene end was trimmed by 8 bases and the J gene end by 0 bases; junction bases not matched to a gene: 7. CDR3: CASRGQKSSYEQYF. CDR3 bases: TGTGCCAGCCGGGGACAGAAGAGCTCCTACGAGCAGTACTTC.